This T cell receptor (beta chain) originates from a study of OX40 agonist ivuxolimab in advanced cancers. Study-level background: Partial responses occurred in three patients (one hepatocellular carcinoma, two cutaneous melanoma).

About this clone: Its target is unknown.

CDR3 length: 14 amino acids. Germline V gene data show CDR1 as SGHNT and CDR2 as YYREEE (reference sequence). Trimming took 4 bases from V and 0 from J, leaving 8 bases between them. Sequencing was performed with immunoSEQ multiplex PCR; in TCRdb, only in-frame clones are kept and a portion is missing. The sample includes approximately 83,000 clones, 81% seen only once; the top ten take 4% to 6%. Patients were ineligible given autoimmune disease history or systemic immunosuppression. Overall study findings and caveats: Clonal expansion from baseline to week 6 occurred in both CD4+ and CD8+ T cells.

Sequenced here: CD4+ or CD8+ T cells sorted from blood, sampled in a trial of the OX40 agonist ivuxolimab. This rearrangement joins TRBV5-4 to TRBJ1-3; no firm D call. The sequence was collected from an adult with an advanced solid tumor such as melanoma, head and neck, liver or kidney cancer. CDR3 region: CASSRPSSGNTIYF. As DNA, the CDR3 is TGTGCCAGCAGCCGGCCAAGCTCTGGAAACACCATATATTTT.